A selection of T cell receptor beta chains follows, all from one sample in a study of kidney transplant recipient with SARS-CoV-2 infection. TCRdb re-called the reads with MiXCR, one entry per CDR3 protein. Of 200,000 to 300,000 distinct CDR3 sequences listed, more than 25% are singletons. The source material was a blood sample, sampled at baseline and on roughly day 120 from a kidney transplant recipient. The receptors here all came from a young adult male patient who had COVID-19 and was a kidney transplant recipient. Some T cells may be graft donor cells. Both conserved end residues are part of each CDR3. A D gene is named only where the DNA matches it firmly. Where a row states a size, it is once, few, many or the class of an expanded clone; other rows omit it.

TGTGCCAGCTCACCCGCCGGACAGGGTCGTAGTGAGCAGTACTTC CASSPAGQGRSEQYF TRBD1 TRBV18 many TRBJ2-7
TGCGCCAGCAGCTTGGAAGGGGCGGTCAATCAGCCCCAGCATTTT CASSLEGAVNQPQHF NA TRBV5-1 many TRBJ1-5
TGCAGTGCTAGAGACCGGGACAGGAGTTATCAGCCCCAGCATTTT CSARDRDRSYQPQHF TRBD1 TRBV20-1 few TRBJ1-5
TGTGCCAGCAGCTTAGTGTCGGGCGGGGAGGGAAGAGCTTTCTTT CASSLVSGGEGRAFF NA TRBV7-6 many TRBJ1-1
TGTGCCAGCAGCCAACACGCCGAATGGGGGAATGGCTACACCTTC CASSQHAEWGNGYTF NA TRBV7-9 many TRBJ1-2
TGTGCCAGTAATGCAGCGGGAGGCATCTACGAGCAGTACTTC CASNAAGGIYEQYF TRBD2 TRBV19 many TRBJ2-7
TGTGCCACCAGTGATCCGGCCTACAATGAGCAGTTCTTC CATSDPAYNEQFF NA TRBV24-1 NA TRBJ2-1
TGTGCCGTCTCTACGGGGCGTGGGGGGTCCGAGCAGTACTTC CAVSTGRGGSEQYF NA TRBV6-5 many TRBJ2-7
TGTGCCAGCAGGGGGGGACAGGGGGCCGCATGGGACACTGAAGCTTTCTTT CASRGGQGAAWDTEAFF TRBD1 TRBV6-5 NA TRBJ1-1
TGTGCCAGCGCAAGCAGTTATGGCTACACCTTC CASASSYGYTF NA TRBV28 many TRBJ1-2
TGTGCCAGCAGCGCATGGAACACCCTTCGAAAGACCTATGGCTACACCTTC CASSAWNTLRKTYGYTF NA TRBV3-1 many TRBJ1-2
TGTGCCAGTAGTATAGACGGGCGGAATAGCAATCAGCCCCAGCATTTT CASSIDGRNSNQPQHF NA TRBV19 many TRBJ1-5
TGTGCCAGCAGTGAAGGCGGGAGTGGAGGAGAGACCCAGTACTTC CASSEGGSGGETQYF TRBD2 TRBV2 few TRBJ2-5
TGTGCCAGCAGTTCCCCGGACGGGAACTATGGCTACACCTTC CASSSPDGNYGYTF NA TRBV12-3/TRBV12-4 many TRBJ1-2
TGCAGTGCTACGGGACTAGCGGGAGTTGTCGGGGAGCTGTTTTTT CSATGLAGVVGELFF TRBD2 TRBV20-1 many TRBJ2-2
TGTGCCAGCAGCTTGGGCAGGGAACCCAACTATGGCTACACCTTC CASSLGREPNYGYTF NA TRBV5-6 few TRBJ1-2
TGTGCCAGCACCACTAAGGTTATTCGGCTAGGGGAGACCCAGTACTTC CASTTKVIRLGETQYF NA TRBV3-1 many TRBJ2-5
TGTGCCAGCAGCCGTAGCAACGGACCCGCAGATACGCAGTATTTT CASSRSNGPADTQYF NA TRBV4-2 many TRBJ2-3
TGCGCCAGCAGCTACGGGACTAGCGGGCAAGAGACCCAGTACTTC CASSYGTSGQETQYF TRBD2 TRBV5-1 many TRBJ2-5
TGCGCCAGCAGCTTGGGGGCGAGAGTGAACACTGAAGCTTTCTTT CASSLGARVNTEAFF NA TRBV5-1 NA TRBJ1-1
TGTGCCAGCCGAACAGGGCGCCACGCCAATTCACCCCTCCACTTT CASRTGRHANSPLHF NA TRBV2 many TRBJ1-6
TGTGCCAGCTCATCTATCGTACCAGGAAAGACCTATGGCTACACCTTC CASSSIVPGKTYGYTF NA TRBV5-4 few TRBJ1-2
TGTGCCAGCAGTACGGACCGGGAATGTAGAAAGACCTATGGCTACACCTTC CASSTDRECRKTYGYTF NA TRBV6-1 many TRBJ1-2
TGTGCCAGCAGCGTAGGACAGGCGCACTATGGCTACACCTTC CASSVGQAHYGYTF TRBD1 TRBV25-1 many TRBJ1-2
TGTGCCACCCCGGCGTCTCCTAGGGGTAATTCACGCCTCCACTTT CATPASPRGNSRLHF NA TRBV7-2 NA TRBJ1-6
TGTGCCAGCAGTTACGGACAGGGGGGGAACACCGGGGAGCTGTTTTTT CASSYGQGGNTGELFF TRBD1 TRBV6-5 many TRBJ2-2
TGTGCCAGCAGCGGCGAAATAAGCTCCTACAATGAGCAGTTCTTC CASSGEISSYNEQFF NA TRBV6-6 many TRBJ2-1
TGTGCCAGCAGTTTAGGAGGGATTAGCAATCAGCCCCAGCATTTT CASSLGGISNQPQHF NA TRBV12-3/TRBV12-4 many TRBJ1-5
TGCGCCAGCAAATCCGACCCGGACGGTATGGCTGAAGCTTTCTTT CASKSDPDGMAEAFF NA TRBV4-1 many TRBJ1-1
TGTGCCAGCAGCTTCGCACAGGGGGCGATCTACGAGCAGTACTTC CASSFAQGAIYEQYF TRBD1 TRBV28 few TRBJ2-7
TGCAGTGCTCGGACCCCTTTGGGGCTTTTCACAGATACGCAGTATTTT CSARTPLGLFTDTQYF NA TRBV20-1 many TRBJ2-3
TGTGCCAGCCAGCCTAGTGTCTCGCGAAAGACCTATGGCTACACCTTC CASQPSVSRKTYGYTF NA TRBV5-5 NA TRBJ1-2
TGTGCCAGCAGCCCAACTAGCGGGAAATTCCACGAGCAGTACTTC CASSPTSGKFHEQYF TRBD2 TRBV7-8 many TRBJ2-7
TGTGCCAGCAGTCTACTAGTCGGCTACGAGCAGTACTTC CASSLLVGYEQYF NA TRBV6-2/TRBV6-3 many TRBJ2-7
TGTGCCAGCATCCTGGGCGGGGAGCTGTTTTTT CASILGGELFF NA TRBV6-8 NA TRBJ2-2
TGCGCCAGCAGCTTGGCCCCGACAGCAACTAATGAAAAACTGTTTTTT CASSLAPTATNEKLFF NA TRBV5-1 many TRBJ1-4
TGTGCCAGCAGCTCTGGACAGGGGGCAATCTTAGCCAAAAACATTCAGTACTTC CASSSGQGAILAKNIQYF TRBD1 TRBV6-6 many TRBJ2-4